The 18 T cell receptor beta chains below come from one sample, sequenced in a study of prognosis after radiotherapy for stage I lung cancer. Template was genomic DNA; TCR beta CDR3 amplified in two multiplex PCR rounds. For every TRBV and TRBJ gene, a specific primer was used in first-round PCR. Via MiXCR, TCRdb re-called the multiplex PCR reads, giving one row per CDR3 protein. In the table there are around 51,000 distinct CDR3 sequences, 30% to 35% of which are singletons. The material sequenced was PBMCs, taken before or after stereotactic body radiation therapy (not recorded which). Receptor source: a donor over 45 with non-small cell lung cancer.

This clonotype has at least ten counts. J is TRBJ2-3 and V is TRBV19; D gene unclear. The CDR3 consists of 12 residues. Germline V gives CDR1 LNHDA, CDR2 SQIVND (reference sequence). Trimming left V 2 bases short and J 6 bases short, with 6 bases between. CDR3 sequence reads: CASSIKGDTQYF. Written as DNA, the CDR3 is TGTGCCAGTAGTATAAAGGGTGATACGCAGTATTTT. The full variable domain, rest sourced from reference TRBV19 and TRBJ2-3, is DGGITQSPKYLFRKEGQNVTLSCEQNLNHDAMYWYRQDPGQGLRLIYYSQIVNDFQKGDIAEGYSVSREKKESFPLTVTSAQKNPTAFYLCASSIKGDTQYFGPGTRLTVL.

This clonotype was observed at least ten times. The gene calls are TRBV5-1 and TRBJ2-5, with D tentatively TRBD1 or TRBD2 (5 bases each). Germline assignment: CDR1 SGHRS and CDR2 YFSETQ. The CDR3 contains 15 residues. Trimming took 0 bases from V and 0 from J, leaving 9 bases between them. The CDR3 DNA reads as TGCGCCAGCAGCTTGGTTGGGACCTACCAAGAGACCCAGTACTTC. Protein product: CASSLVGTYQETQYF. The whole variable domain, filled in from reference TRBV5-1 and TRBJ2-5, reads KAGVTQTPRYLIKTRGQQVTLSCSPISGHRSVSWYQQTPGQGLQFLFEYFSETQRNKGNFPGRFSGRQFSNSRSEMNVSTLELGDSALYLCASSLVGTYQETQYFGPGTRLLVL.

A word on this clonotype: Possible read error: a much larger clone is one base away. This chain links TRBV28 with TRBJ2-5; D possibly corresponds to TRBD1 (5 bases). CDR1 is MDHEN, CDR2 SYDVKM, per germline. The length of the CDR3 is 12 residues. Trimming pared 11 bases from V and 3 bases from J, leaving 13 bases between. The CDR3 sequence: CAGSSGKETQYF. In DNA, the CDR3 is TGTGCCGGCTCCTCAGGGAAAGAGACCCAGTACTTC.

This chain connects TRBV27 to TRBJ2-3; no definite D call. Germline values: CDR1 MNHEY, CDR2 SMNVEV (reference sequence). The length of the CDR3 is 14 residues. Trimming stripped 3 bases from V and 2 bases from J, with 9 bases between. The CDR3 DNA reads as TGTGCCAGCAGTTTTGGAGCAAACACAGATACGCAGTATTTT. This sequence encodes CASSFGANTDTQYF.

Concerning this clonotype: Given a much more abundant clone one base away, this may be a read error. J is TRBJ2-7 and V is TRBV5-4; D is undetermined. CDR3 length equals 21 residues. The ends were cut back, 2 bases at V and 1 base at J, with 31 bases in the middle. CDR1 is SGHNT and CDR2 is YYREEE in the germline V gene (reference sequence). The DNA of the CDR3 is TGTGCCAGCAGCTTCCTCGCGTGGTCTGGGCAGTATAACTCGCAGTCCTACGAGCAGTACTTC. Translated: CASSFLAWSGQYNSQSYEQYF.

This clonotype was seen many times. This chain's CDR3 is CASSATGGRETQYF. CDR3 bases: TGTGCCAGCAGTGCCACAGGGGGCCGAGAGACCCAGTACTTC. The chain combines TRBV12-3 or TRBV12-4 with TRBJ2-5, with 9 bases matching TRBD1. With 5 bases clipped from V and 4 bases from J, the junction kept 5 bases outside the gene matches. This CDR3 is built from 14 residues.

On this clonotype: A read error may be the cause here, since a much bigger clone is one base away. This chain links TRBV28 with TRBJ1-1; D possibly corresponds to TRBD1 (5 bases). The CDR3 has 12 amino acids. The germline V and J ends were trimmed by 6 bases and 8 bases, with 13 bases remaining between them. Germline V gene sequence: CDR1 MDHEN, CDR2 SYDVKM. The CDR3 spells CASSLGRVEAFF. The CDR3 nucleotides read TGTGCCAGCAGCCTGGGGCGGGTGGAAGCTTTCTTT.

The table lists this clonotype with many counts. The rearrangement joins TRBV6-2 or TRBV6-3 to TRBJ1-1, with unresolved D. With 0 bases removed from V and 5 bases from J, the gap between germline ends came to 1 base. The CDR3 spans 11 residues. Germline V gives CDR1 MNHEY, CDR2 SVGEGT. CDR3 loop: CASSYSTEAFF. CDR3 sequence (DNA): TGTGCCAGCAGTTACTCGACTGAAGCTTTCTTT.

For this clonotype: This may be a read error: a much more frequent sequence differs by one nucleotide. This CDR3 reads CASSTGLAQYEQFF. DNA of the CDR3: TGTGCCAGCTCAACGGGACTAGCGCAATATGAGCAGTTCTTC. This sequence joins TRBV18 and TRBJ2-1; TRBD2 matches at 10 bases. Unmatched junction bases numbered 6, after V lost 5 bases and J lost 8 bases. The germline CDR1 and CDR2 sequences are KGHSH and LQKENI. This CDR3 is 14 amino acids long.

The chain carries TRBV5-1 and TRBJ2-1; 8 bases agree with TRBD2. The germline V gene encodes CDR1 SGHRS and CDR2 YFSETQ. CDR3 length: 15 residues. V lost 7 bases and J lost 5; bases outside the gene matches: 11. The CDR3, as DNA: TGCGCCAGCGGCCCTCCGGCCGGGGGGGACAATGAGCAGTTCTTC. Encoded protein: CASGPPAGGDNEQFF.

This clonotype was detected ten times or more. V and J are TRBV20-1 and TRBJ1-2; D unclear. V was trimmed by 1 base and J by 2 bases, leaving 11 bases between them. The germline V gene encodes CDR1 DFQATT and CDR2 SNEGSKA (reference sequence). The CDR3 is 14 residues long. CDR3 region: CSARAPVPNYGYTF. Here the CDR3 DNA reads TGCAGTGCTAGAGCTCCGGTACCGAACTATGGCTACACCTTC.

To note about this clonotype: A far larger clone is one nucleotide away, so this likely arose from a read error. The chain employs TRBV4-1 and TRBJ1-2; D is undetermined. The V and J ends lost 2 bases and 4 bases respectively, with 8 bases between them. Germline loops: CDR1 MGHRA, CDR2 YSYEKL. This CDR3 region has 13 residues. CDR3 residues: CASSQYGSYGYTF. The DNA of the CDR3 is TGCGCCAGCAGCCAATACGGTAGCTATGGCTACACCTTC.

This clonotype was counted a single time. This sequence joins TRBV6-9 and TRBJ1-6, with D uncertain. V was clipped by 4 bases and J by 18 bases, with 19 bases between them. The germline V gene encodes CDR1 MNHGY and CDR2 SVAAGI. This CDR3 is built from 13 residues. For the CDR3, the DNA is TGTGCCAGCAGTTCACTGGAACGCGGGTCCCCCCACTTT. It translates to CASSSLERGSPHF.

This clonotype was counted many times. V usage is TRBV5-1 and J usage is TRBJ1-5; D is ambiguous. The germline V gene has CDR1 SGHRS and CDR2 YFSETQ. The CDR3 spans 14 residues. V lost 1 base to trimming and J lost 4 bases, with 9 bases between them. CDR3: CASSLSGGNQPQHF. The CDR3, as DNA: TGCGCCAGCAGCTTGTCGGGAGGGAATCAGCCCCAGCATTTT.

This clonotype appeared a few times. A much bigger clone sits one base away, suggesting this may be a read error. The V call is TRBV2, the J call TRBJ2-5; a weak D match, TRBD1 (5 bases). The CDR3 spans 12 residues. CDR1 and CDR2 (germline): SNHLY, FYNNEI. V lost 11 bases, J lost 0 bases, and 10 bases lay in between. CDR3 bases: TGTGCCGGTGTACAGGACCAAGAGACCCAGTACTTC. Translated: CAGVQDQETQYF.

This clonotype appeared many times. The chain joins TRBV3-1 to TRBJ2-3; D gene uncertain. The CDR3 contains 14 residues. Trimming left V 4 bases short and J 4 bases short, with 12 bases between. The germline V gene has CDR1 LGHDT and CDR2 YNNKEL (reference sequence). In DNA, the CDR3 is TGTGCCAGCAGCCGTATGGCCGGGTCAGATACGCAGTATTTT. This translates into CASSRMAGSDTQYF.

This clonotype was recorded at least ten times. The V and J genes are TRBV12-3 or TRBV12-4 and TRBJ2-7, with a possible D match to TRBD1 (5 bases). This CDR3 comprises 14 residues. The V end lost 3 bases, the J end lost 2 bases, and 11 bases lay between the germline ends. In DNA, the CDR3 is TGTGCCAGCAGTTTGGGGCTAGATACCTACGAGCAGTACTTC. Protein: CASSLGLDTYEQYF.

This clonotype was detected many times. The rearrangement joins TRBV12-3 or TRBV12-4 to TRBJ1-2, with D possibly being TRBD1 (5 bases). Trimming left V 3 bases short and J 5 bases short, with 10 bases between. The CDR3 covers 13 residues. This chain's CDR3 is CASSLGDSYGYTF. In nucleotides, the CDR3 is TGTGCCAGCAGTTTGGGAGACAGTTATGGCTACACCTTC.